A single sample gave rise to the 21 T cell receptor beta chains below, sequenced in a study of OX40 agonist ivuxolimab in advanced cancers. Sequencing was performed with immunoSEQ multiplex PCR; in TCRdb, only in-frame clones are kept and a portion is missing. The sample yields over 50,000 clones, roughly 80% seen once. Sequencing used CD4+ or CD8+ T cells sorted from blood, obtained in a trial of the OX40 agonist ivuxolimab. These receptors were obtained from an adult with an advanced solid tumor such as melanoma, head and neck, liver or kidney cancer.

The chain employs TRBV4-2 and TRBJ2-2, with unresolved D. CDR1 and CDR2 from the germline V gene are LGHNA and YNFKEQ. The CDR3 covers 16 residues. V dropped 4 bases and J dropped 3 bases, with 15 bases sitting between them. The CDR3 DNA follows: TGTGCCAGCAGCCCCCATCGGGCCTCGGACACCGGGGAGCTGTTTTTT. As protein: CASSPHRASDTGELFF.

This clone was counted a single time. The chain combines TRBV7-2 with TRBJ2-7; 8 bases match TRBD1. The CDR3 contains 17 residues. The V segment lost 2 bases and the J segment 7 bases; nucleotides outside the gene matches: 16. Per the germline V gene, CDR1 is SGHTA and CDR2 is FQGNSA. DNA for the CDR3: TGTGCCAGCAGCTTACGATCACGGACAGGGAATTCGAGGGAGCAGTACTTC. As protein: CASSLRSRTGNSREQYF. Complete variable domain (other parts from reference TRBV7-2 and TRBJ2-7): GAGVSQSPSNKVTEKGKDVELRCDPISGHTALYWYRQSLGQGLEFLIYFQGNSAPDKSGLPSDRFSAERTGGSVSTLTIQRTQQEDSAVYLCASSLRSRTGNSREQYFGPGTRLTVT.

The chain combines TRBV7-3 with TRBJ1-1; unclear D gene. Trimming took off 2 bases at V and 1 base at J, with 8 bases between the two ends. CDR1 and CDR2 (germline): SGHTA, FQGTGA. The CDR3 is made up of 14 amino acids. CDR3 coding DNA: TGTGCCAGCAGCTTAGGGCTTTCGAACACTGAAGCTTTCTTT. Protein sequence: CASSLGLSNTEAFF.

The genes are TRBV5-4 and TRBJ2-7; tentative D call: TRBD1 (6 bases). CDR1 and CDR2 from the germline V gene are SGHNT and YYREEE (reference sequence). Between the trimmed V and J ends, which lost 1 base and 3 bases, there was a span of 8 bases. This CDR3 has 13 residues. The CDR3 coding sequence is TGTGCCAGCAGCTTGACAGGGATCTACGAGCAGTACTTC. Protein product: CASSLTGIYEQYF.

The V call is TRBV19, the J call TRBJ1-2; a possible D gene is TRBD1 (5 bases). Deletions cut 6 bases from V and 0 bases from J, with 17 bases between. The CDR3 covers 16 residues. Germline loops: CDR1 LNHDA, CDR2 SQIVND (reference sequence). The CDR3 nucleotides read TGTGCCAGTAGCCGCTCTGAGGGACCGGCTAACTATGGCTACACCTTC. Translation: CASSRSEGPANYGYTF.

The chain recombines TRBV6-5 with TRBJ1-2; 7 nucleotides agree with TRBD1. Per the germline V gene, CDR1 is MNHEY and CDR2 is SVGAGI. V was clipped by 6 bases and J by 3 bases; unmatched bases: 7. The CDR3 sequence is 14 residues long. CDR3 protein: CASRAGGRYYGYTF. DNA for the CDR3: TGTGCCAGCAGGGCAGGGGGGCGATACTATGGCTACACCTTC.

This clone showed up just a few times. The chain links TRBV6-1 to TRBJ1-4; unclear D gene. The germline gives CDR1 MNHNS, CDR2 SASEGT. CDR3 length: 13 residues. Trimming removed 6 bases at V and 8 bases at J, with 13 bases between. CDR3 residues: CASRDGRNEKLFF. For the CDR3, the DNA is TGTGCCAGCAGGGACGGGAGGAACGAAAAACTGTTTTTT.

V gene TRBV6-1 combines with J gene TRBJ2-7; D not certain. Germline-derived CDR1 and CDR2 are MNHNS and SASEGT. The CDR3 runs 11 residues. The V end was cut by 5 bases, the J end by 2 bases, with 4 bases between. CDR3 sequence (DNA): TGTGCCAGCAGTCTCCCCTACGAGCAGTACTTC. It encodes CASSLPYEQYF.

This chain connects TRBV5-1 to TRBJ2-2; no definite D call. This CDR3 is 15 amino acids long. Per germline, CDR1 SGHRS and CDR2 YFSETQ. Trimming removed 0 bases at V and 7 bases at J, with 13 bases between. The CDR3 region has the DNA TGCGCCAGCAGCTTGGACGTTGCTTACAGCGGGGAGCTGTTTTTT. It translates to CASSLDVAYSGELFF. The full variable domain, completed using reference TRBV5-1 and TRBJ2-2, is KAGVTQTPRYLIKTRGQQVTLSCSPISGHRSVSWYQQTPGQGLQFLFEYFSETQRNKGNFPGRFSGRQFSNSRSEMNVSTLELGDSALYLCASSLDVAYSGELFFGEGSRLTVL.

The chain joins TRBV7-2 to TRBJ2-5, with D possibly being TRBD1 (5 bases). Trimming removed 2 bases from V and 5 bases from J, with 9 bases in between. This CDR3 has 13 residues. The germline CDR1 and CDR2 sequences are SGHTA and FQGNSA. The CDR3 spells CASSLQGLETQYF. The CDR3 DNA sequence: TGTGCCAGCAGCTTACAGGGTCTGGAGACCCAGTACTTC.

This clone was counted once. This rearrangement joins TRBV11-2 to TRBJ1-6; no definite D call. This CDR3 region has 14 residues. Trimming removed 0 bases at V and 4 bases at J, with 4 bases between. Germline loops: CDR1 SGHAT, CDR2 FQNNGV. Here the CDR3 reads CASSLDLYNSPLHF. CDR3 DNA: TGTGCCAGCAGCTTAGACCTATATAATTCACCCCTCCACTTT.

The chain links TRBV5-8 to TRBJ2-7, with 9 nucleotides matching TRBD1. This CDR3 has 15 residues. J gave up 5 bases and V 1 base, and 7 bases lay outside the gene matches. Per the germline V gene, CDR1 is SGHTS and CDR2 is YDEGEE. CDR3 bases: TGTGCCAGCAGCTTGATAGGACAGGGGACCCACGAGCAGTACTTC. Encoded protein: CASSLIGQGTHEQYF.

The table lists this clone with a few counts. This sequence joins TRBV4-3 and TRBJ1-1; 7 positions agree with TRBD1. The CDR3 length is 13 residues. CDR1 is LGHNA, CDR2 YSLEER, per germline. V lost 3 bases to trimming and J lost 10 bases; unmatched junction nucleotides: 8. CDR3 protein: CASSHDDRDRAFF. CDR3 DNA sequence: TGCGCCAGCAGCCACGACGACAGGGACAGAGCTTTCTTT.

This rearrangement joins TRBV30 to TRBJ2-3; tentatively, D is TRBD1 or TRBD2 (5 bases each). Trimming stripped 2 bases from V and 3 bases from J, with 18 bases between. Germline V lookup: CDR1 GTSNPN, CDR2 SVGIG (reference sequence). CDR3 length: 16 amino acids. This chain's CDR3 is CAWSPTGTGTTDTQYF. The CDR3 DNA is TGTGCCTGGAGTCCCACCGGGACGGGAACGACAGATACGCAGTATTTT.

To note about this clone: This specimen includes other DNA sequences encoding the same CDR3. The genes are TRBV7-2 and TRBJ1-2, with D maybe TRBD1 (5 bases). V was shortened by 5 bases and J by 3 bases, with 16 bases between the two germline ends. Looked up from germline, CDR1 is SGHTA and CDR2 is FQGNSA. The CDR3 totals 15 residues. CDR3 sequence: CASSPGGIRDYGYTF. As DNA, the CDR3 is TGTGCCAGCAGCCCCGGGGGGATCCGGGACTATGGCTACACCTTC.

J is TRBJ2-3 and V is TRBV19; TRBD1 might be the D (6 bases). The CDR3 has 15 residues. The V end was cut by 4 bases, the J end by 1 base, with 12 bases between. The germline CDR1 and CDR2 sequences are LNHDA and SQIVND (reference sequence). As DNA, the CDR3 is TGTGCCAGTAGTACAGGGGCAGGGGGCACAGATACGCAGTATTTT. It encodes CASSTGAGGTDTQYF.

The J gene is TRBJ1-3, the V gene TRBV5-4, with D uncertain. With 0 bases removed from V and 1 base from J, the gap between germline ends came to 5 bases. This CDR3 comprises 14 residues. The V gene's germline CDR1 is SGHNT and CDR2 YYREEE (reference sequence). DNA of the CDR3: TGTGCCAGCAGCTTGGCAGCGTCTGGAAACACCATATATTTT. As protein: CASSLAASGNTIYF.

The V call is TRBV7-2, the J call TRBJ2-7; D may be TRBD1 or TRBD2 (7 bases each). Trimming shortened V by 5 bases and J by 1 base, and 9 bases separated the two germline ends. The CDR3 consists of 13 residues. Germline V gene sequence: CDR1 SGHTA, CDR2 FQGNSA. CDR3: CASSQGGSYEQYF. CDR3 coding DNA: TGTGCCAGCAGCCAGGGGGGGTCCTACGAGCAGTACTTC.

This chain uses TRBV4-2 with TRBJ2-7, with 11 bases lining up with TRBD2. The V segment lost 4 bases and the J segment 2 bases; nucleotides outside the gene matches: 1. Germline CDR1 LGHNA, CDR2 YNFKEQ. This CDR3 contains 14 residues. The CDR3 protein is CASSPTSGAYEQYF. CDR3 coding DNA: TGTGCCAGCAGCCCGACTAGCGGGGCCTACGAGCAGTACTTC.

In this sample, this clone turned up a few times. The genes are TRBV4-3 and TRBJ1-2, with D hard to call. Trimming left V 4 bases short and J 2 bases short, with 8 bases between. Per the germline V gene, CDR1 is LGHNA and CDR2 is YSLEER. CDR3 length: 13 residues. CDR3 residues: CASSLTGNYGYTF. CDR3 in DNA: TGCGCCAGCAGCCTAACTGGGAACTATGGCTACACCTTC.

The V call is TRBV29-1, the J call TRBJ2-1; no definite D call. This CDR3 spans 15 amino acids. The germline V gene has CDR1 SQVTM and CDR2 ANQGSEA. Trimming removed 4 bases at V and 2 bases at J, with 15 bases between. CDR3 protein: CSVGLGPRPYNEQFF. The CDR3 nucleotides are TGCAGCGTTGGTCTTGGGCCCAGGCCCTACAATGAGCAGTTCTTC.